These 25 T cell receptor beta chains were all obtained from the same sample, sequenced in a study of blood T cell repertoires in COVID-19. Repertoires were generated with immunoSEQ multiplex PCR, while TCRdb's copy carries only in-frame clones and drops some. The sample lists about 120,000 clones; approximately 90% were seen once. The sequenced sample was peripheral blood. The receptors here all came from a woman in her seventies who had recovered from COVID-19.

The chain recombines TRBV10-3 with TRBJ2-2, with D perhaps matching TRBD1 (5 bases). This CDR3 has 14 residues. Trimming took 6 bases from V and 4 from J, leaving 12 bases between them. Germline V gene sequence: CDR1 ENHRY, CDR2 SYGVKD. The DNA for the CDR3 is TGTGCCATCAGACAGGTGGGAACCACCGGGGAGCTGTTTTTT. Amino acid sequence: CAIRQVGTTGELFF.

V gene TRBV5-4 combines with J gene TRBJ1-1; D is uncertain. Germline CDR1 reads SGHNT; CDR2 reads YYREEE (reference sequence). This CDR3 comprises 12 residues. The ends were cut back, 2 bases at V and 5 bases at J, with 7 bases in the middle. Here the CDR3 reads CASSLMETEAFF. CDR3 sequence (DNA): TGTGCCAGCAGCTTAATGGAGACTGAAGCTTTCTTT.

The rearrangement uses TRBV7-9 and TRBJ1-2; D is uncertain. Trimming took off 2 bases at V and 5 bases at J, with 9 bases between the two ends. The germline gives CDR1 SEHNR, CDR2 FQNEAQ (reference sequence). This CDR3 contains 13 residues. The DNA of the CDR3 is TGTGCCAGCAGCTTAATTTCGGGATATGGCTACACCTTC. Translated: CASSLISGYGYTF.

The chain links TRBV7-9 to TRBJ1-5; 8 positions match TRBD1. V shed 5 bases and J 1 base; nucleotides not matched to a gene: 7. CDR1 is SEHNR and CDR2 is FQNEAQ in the germline V gene (reference sequence). CDR3 length equals 16 residues. The CDR3, as DNA: TGTGCCAGCAGCGCGACAGGGGAAGCAAGCAATCAGCCCCAGCATTTT. Its protein is CASSATGEASNQPQHF.

The chain carries TRBV28 and TRBJ2-1, with D possibly being TRBD2 (6 bases). Trimming left V 2 bases short and J 10 bases short, with 12 bases between. CDR1 is MDHEN, CDR2 SYDVKM, per germline. This CDR3 is built from 13 residues. CDR3 region: CASSLVGGQEQFF. The DNA for the CDR3 is TGTGCCAGCAGTTTAGTGGGAGGTCAGGAGCAGTTCTTC.

CDR3 region: CASSRTLNNEKLFF. CDR3 DNA sequence: TGTGCCAGCAGCCGGACACTAAATAATGAAAAACTGTTTTTT. This rearrangement joins TRBV3-1 (or the pseudogene TRBV3-2) to TRBJ1-4, with D possibly matching TRBD1 (5 bases). CDR1 is LGHDT and CDR2 is YNNKEL in the germline V gene (reference sequence). The CDR3 covers 14 residues. V was clipped by 4 bases and J by 4 bases, with 10 bases between them.

The chain uses TRBV6-5 and TRBJ2-2; D call uncertain. The CDR3 is made up of 14 amino acids. Germline assignment: CDR1 MNHEY and CDR2 SVGAGI. The V gene lost 2 bases and the J gene lost 4 bases, with 8 bases spanning the gap. CDR3 protein: CASSYEAFTGELFF. The CDR3 nucleotides are TGTGCCAGCAGTTACGAAGCGTTCACCGGGGAGCTGTTTTTT.

This chain connects TRBV27 to TRBJ1-6, with 9 bases fitting TRBD1. Germline V gene sequence: CDR1 MNHEY, CDR2 SMNVEV (reference sequence). J was trimmed by 6 bases and V by 6 bases; bases with no gene match: 6. The CDR3 has 15 residues. CDR3 sequence (DNA): TGTGCCAGCAGACCCCCGGGACAGGGTAATTCACCCCTCCACTTT. Amino acid sequence: CASRPPGQGNSPLHF.

The chain joins TRBV18 to TRBJ2-1; no clear D gene. V dropped 2 bases and J dropped 4 bases, with 12 bases sitting between them. From germline, CDR1 is KGHSH and CDR2 LQKENI. This CDR3 is built from 15 residues. The CDR3, as DNA: TGTGCCAGCTCACCATCACGCGGAAGATACAATGAGCAGTTCTTC. This codes for CASSPSRGRYNEQFF.

The chain couples TRBV28 to TRBJ2-2, with 8 bases fitting TRBD1. Per the germline V gene, CDR1 is MDHEN and CDR2 is SYDVKM. The CDR3 length is 17 residues. The V segment lost 8 bases and the J segment 5 bases; nucleotides outside the gene matches: 16. The DNA for the CDR3 is TGTGCCAGCCCTCCCGTGGCTCCGCGACAGGGGACCGGGGAGCTGTTTTTT. It encodes CASPPVAPRQGTGELFF.

The chain uses TRBV5-5 and TRBJ2-7; TRBD1 might be the D (6 bases). CDR1 is SGHKS and CDR2 is YYEKEE in the germline V gene (reference sequence). V was clipped by 4 bases and J by 5 bases, with 13 bases between them. The CDR3 totals 13 residues. The CDR3, as DNA: TGTGCCAGCAGCGTGGACAGAATGAACGAGCAGTACTTC. Its protein product is CASSVDRMNEQYF.

The chain carries TRBV3-1 (or the pseudogene TRBV3-2) and TRBJ2-1; the D gene is possibly TRBD2 (5 bases). Germline V CDR1 and CDR2: LGHDT, YNNKEL (reference sequence). V shed 4 bases and J shed 8 bases, with 9 bases lying between them. The CDR3 spans 12 residues. The CDR3 sequence: CASSPLGDEQFF. The CDR3 DNA reads as TGTGCCAGCAGCCCCCTCGGGGATGAGCAGTTCTTC.

V is TRBV5-1 and J is TRBJ2-5, with D maybe TRBD1 (5 bases). Germline values: CDR1 SGHRS, CDR2 YFSETQ. The ends were cut back, 0 bases at V and 4 bases at J, with 10 bases in the middle. The CDR3 is 14 amino acids. The CDR3 coding sequence is TGCGCCAGCAGCTTGGCCGGTAGGGGAGAGACCCAGTACTTC. It translates to CASSLAGRGETQYF. Based on the CDR3 plus reference TRBV5-1 and TRBJ2-5, the full variable domain is KAGVTQTPRYLIKTRGQQVTLSCSPISGHRSVSWYQQTPGQGLQFLFEYFSETQRNKGNFPGRFSGRQFSNSRSEMNVSTLELGDSALYLCASSLAGRGETQYFGPGTRLLVL.

CDR3 amino acids: CASSLSGVGYTF. For the CDR3, the DNA is TGTGCCAGCAGTTTATCGGGTGTTGGCTACACCTTC. This chain joins TRBV28 and TRBJ1-2; no firm D call. Germline-derived CDR1 and CDR2 are MDHEN and SYDVKM. This CDR3 is 12 amino acids long. Trimming removed 1 base from V and 7 bases from J, with 7 bases in between.

The chain joins TRBV28 to TRBJ2-1; D is perhaps TRBD2 (6 bases). V was shortened by 6 bases and J by 10 bases, with 19 bases between the two germline ends. The V gene's germline CDR1 is MDHEN and CDR2 SYDVKM. CDR3 length: 14 amino acids. This CDR3 reads CASSPGLPVWEQFF. CDR3 nucleotide sequence: TGTGCCAGCAGCCCGGGACTGCCAGTCTGGGAGCAGTTCTTC.

The CDR3 coding sequence is TGTGCCAGCAGCTTGGCGAGGGGGAACTATGGCTACACCTTC. This translates into CASSLARGNYGYTF. This chain connects TRBV5-8 to TRBJ1-2; possibly TRBD1 for D (6 bases). CDR3 size: 14 residues. Trimming removed 0 bases from V and 2 bases from J, with 8 bases in between. CDR1 and CDR2 from the germline V gene are SGHTS and YDEGEE. Drawing the rest from reference TRBV5-8 and TRBJ1-2, the complete variable domain is EAGVTQSPTHLIKTRGQQATLRCSPISGHTSVYWYQQALGLGLQFLLWYDEGEERNRGNFPPRFSGRQFPNYSSELNVNALELEDSALYLCASSLARGNYGYTFGSGTRLTVV.

This clone was observed once. J is TRBJ2-1 and V is TRBV7-2; 7 nucleotides align to TRBD1. Germline assignment: CDR1 SGHTA and CDR2 FQGNSA. The CDR3 spans 15 residues. Trimming took 1 base from V and 4 from J; bases not matched to a gene: 4. The CDR3 protein is CASSLVGTAYNEQFF. The CDR3 DNA follows: TGTGCCAGCAGCTTAGTCGGGACAGCATACAATGAGCAGTTCTTC.

The sample holds a few counts of this clone. The chain joins TRBV20-1 to TRBJ2-2; maybe TRBD2 (5 bases). The CDR3 is 14 residues long. Trimming removed 3 bases from V and 5 bases from J, with 13 bases in between. The germline CDR1 and CDR2 sequences are DFQATT and SNEGSKA (reference sequence). CDR3 residues: CSASSEIGTGELFF. The CDR3 region has the DNA TGCAGTGCTAGTAGCGAGATCGGTACCGGGGAGCTGTTTTTT.

This chain links TRBV5-4 with TRBJ2-1; 10 bases line up with TRBD2. V lost 5 bases to trimming and J lost 3 bases; unmatched junction nucleotides: 8. The CDR3 has 16 amino acids. CDR1 is SGHNT, CDR2 YYREEE, per germline (reference sequence). CDR3 residues: CASSPIAGGDYNEQFF. The CDR3, as DNA: TGTGCCAGCAGTCCCATAGCGGGAGGTGACTACAATGAGCAGTTCTTC.

The V and J genes are TRBV4-2 and TRBJ2-6, with D possibly TRBD1 on 6 matching bases. Trimming pared 7 bases from V and 5 bases from J, leaving 12 bases between. CDR1 is LGHNA, CDR2 YNFKEQ, per germline. The CDR3 has 14 amino acids. The CDR3 is CASKGDGRANVLTF. Written as DNA, the CDR3 is TGTGCCAGCAAGGGGGACGGGCGGGCCAACGTCCTGACTTTC.

The rearrangement joins TRBV7-6 to TRBJ1-5, with D possibly being TRBD1 (5 bases). V was cut by 1 base and J by 5 bases, with 9 bases left in between. There are 14 residues in the CDR3. Germline assignment: CDR1 SGHVS and CDR2 FNYEAQ. The CDR3 coding sequence is TGTGCCAGCAGCTTAGGGGGGAGGGATCAGCCCCAGCATTTT. Translation: CASSLGGRDQPQHF.

The V gene is TRBV19, the J gene TRBJ2-3; the match to TRBD2 covers 12 bases. The CDR3 is made up of 14 amino acids. The V gene's germline CDR1 is LNHDA and CDR2 SQIVND (reference sequence). J gave up 4 bases and V 5 bases, and 1 base lay outside the gene matches. The CDR3 DNA follows: TGTGCCAGTAGTCTAGCGGGAGGGCCAGATACGCAGTATTTT. Its translation is CASSLAGGPDTQYF. The full variable domain, completed using reference TRBV19 and TRBJ2-3, is DGGITQSPKYLFRKEGQNVTLSCEQNLNHDAMYWYRQDPGQGLRLIYYSQIVNDFQKGDIAEGYSVSREKKESFPLTVTSAQKNPTAFYLCASSLAGGPDTQYFGPGTRLTVL.

CDR3 protein: CASSVGGPVHEQYF. The CDR3 DNA is TGTGCCAGCAGCGTAGGGGGCCCGGTCCACGAGCAGTACTTC. The rearrangement joins TRBV9 to TRBJ2-7, with D perhaps TRBD1 (5 bases). This CDR3 has 14 residues. Germline-derived CDR1 and CDR2 are SGDLS and YYNGEE. Trimming cost V 0 bases and J 5 bases, with 12 bases left between them.

V is TRBV9 and J is TRBJ1-5; weak D call: TRBD1 (6 bases). Germline values: CDR1 SGDLS, CDR2 YYNGEE. This CDR3 has 13 residues. The germline V and J ends were trimmed by 3 bases and 3 bases, with 7 bases remaining between them. CDR3 bases: TGTGCCAGCAGCGAGGGACACAATCAGCCCCAGCATTTT. This sequence encodes CASSEGHNQPQHF.

This clone was seen once. The chain links TRBV9 to TRBJ2-3; tentative D call: TRBD2 (5 bases). CDR3 size: 13 residues. V lost 4 bases and J 2 bases, leaving 8 bases between the germline ends. Germline CDR1 SGDLS, CDR2 YYNGEE. The CDR3 coding sequence is TGTGCCAGCAGCTGGACTTCCACAGATACGCAGTATTTT. Protein: CASSWTSTDTQYF. The full variable domain, its missing parts supplied by reference TRBV9 and TRBJ2-3, is DSGVTQTPKHLITATGQRVTLRCSPRSGDLSVYWYQQSLDQGLQFLIQYYNGEERAKGNILERFSAQQFPDLHSELNLSSLELGDSALYFCASSWTSTDTQYFGPGTRLTVL.